The 12 T cell receptor beta chains reported below all come from one sample, sequenced in a study of T-cell memory formation after mild COVID-19. One entry per CDR3 protein results from TCRdb running MiXCR on the 5' RACE reads. Among hundreds of thousands of distinct CDR3 sequences, 13% to 15% were seen once, and the ten largest hold approximately 20%. Sequencing was performed on PBMCs or a T cell subset sorted from them (not recorded which). These receptors came from a man aged 18 to 30 who had mild COVID-19 (a few samples of this study predate the infection). Cell type and time point are not known.

V gene TRBV6-5 combines with J gene TRBJ2-1; D is undetermined. Trimming shortened V by 6 bases and J by 3 bases, and 9 bases separated the two germline ends. CDR3 length: 13 amino acids. Germline V lookup: CDR1 MNHEY, CDR2 SVGAGI. CDR3 sequence: CASREQNYNEQFF. The DNA of the CDR3 is TGTGCCAGCAGGGAACAAAACTACAATGAGCAGTTCTTC.

This chain joins TRBV7-8 and TRBJ2-3, with a weak D call TRBD2 (6 bases). V gave up 8 bases and J gave up 1 base, with 19 bases separating them. CDR1 and CDR2 (germline): SGHVS, FQNEAQ. The CDR3 sequence is 16 residues long. In DNA, the CDR3 is TGTGCCAGCGCACGGGGGAGGATACCGGGCACAGATACGCAGTATTTT. Amino acid sequence: CASARGRIPGTDTQYF.

This sequence joins TRBV7-9 and TRBJ1-1; D ambiguous. CDR1 and CDR2 from the germline V gene are SEHNR and FQNEAQ (reference sequence). Between the trimmed V and J ends, which lost 5 bases and 1 base, there was a span of 11 bases. The CDR3 contains 14 residues. CDR3 in amino acids: CASSISTGNTEAFF. Here the CDR3 DNA reads TGTGCCAGCAGCATATCCACGGGGAACACTGAAGCTTTCTTT.

The J gene is TRBJ2-1, the V gene TRBV7-2, with D perhaps matching TRBD1 (6 bases). This CDR3 is built from 14 residues. V was cut by 5 bases and J by 10 bases, with 18 bases left in between. Germline CDR1 SGHTA, CDR2 FQGNSA. CDR3 loop: CASSLERSGTEQFF. As DNA, the CDR3 is TGTGCCAGCAGCCTCGAACGCTCCGGGACAGAGCAGTTCTTC.

This clonotype has a handful of counts. The rearrangement uses TRBV2 and TRBJ2-3; D could derive from TRBD1 or TRBD2 (5 bases each). The CDR3 is made up of 15 amino acids. In germline, CDR1 is SNHLY, CDR2 FYNNEI. V was pared by 8 bases and J by 2 bases, with 17 bases between. As DNA, the CDR3 is TGTGCCAGCCAAAGAGGAGGCAGGGTCACAGATACGCAGTATTTT. Its translation is CASQRGGRVTDTQYF. The complete variable domain, with remaining parts taken from reference TRBV2 and TRBJ2-3, reads EPEVTQTPSHQVTQMGQEVILRCVPISNHLYFYWYRQILGQKVEFLVSFYNNEISEKSEIFDDQFSVERPDGSNFTLKIRSTKLEDSAMYFCASQRGGRVTDTQYFGPGTRLTVL.

The gene calls are TRBV6-2 or TRBV6-3 and TRBJ1-1, with 8 bases identical to TRBD1. Germline V lookup: CDR1 MNHEY, CDR2 SVGEGT. V gave up 0 bases and J gave up 4 bases; unmatched junction bases: 4. This CDR3 contains 15 residues. As DNA, the CDR3 is TGTGCCAGCAGTTACTCTCAGGGGGCCATCACTGAAGCTTTCTTT. Protein sequence: CASSYSQGAITEAFF.

This clonotype was counted a few times. The chain combines TRBV5-1 with TRBJ1-1, with D hard to call. The CDR3 is made up of 15 amino acids. The V end was cut by 0 bases, the J end by 0 bases, with 9 bases between. Germline CDR1 reads SGHRS; CDR2 reads YFSETQ. The CDR3 bases are TGCGCCAGCAGCTTGGGCCAGACCATGAACACTGAAGCTTTCTTT. Translated: CASSLGQTMNTEAFF.

CDR3: CSARRRDYEQYF. Written as DNA, the CDR3 is TGCAGTGCTAGACGCAGGGATTACGAGCAGTACTTC. The J gene is TRBJ2-7, the V gene TRBV20-1, with a weak D call TRBD1 (5 bases). This CDR3 has 12 amino acids. V was trimmed by 2 bases and J by 4 bases, leaving 9 bases between them. CDR1 is DFQATT and CDR2 is SNEGSKA in the germline V gene (reference sequence).

The J gene is TRBJ1-1, the V gene TRBV6-5; D is uncertain. This CDR3 region has 13 residues. V lost 2 bases and J lost 11, with 15 bases in between. CDR1 and CDR2 (germline): MNHEY, SVGAGI. The CDR3 sequence is CASSYRTVPVAFF. The CDR3 DNA reads TGTGCCAGCAGTTACCGGACGGTCCCGGTGGCTTTCTTT.

This clonotype was detected only a few times. This chain links TRBV6-5 with TRBJ1-2; D ambiguous. The CDR3 covers 15 residues. The V gene lost 5 bases and the J gene lost 8 bases, with 21 bases spanning the gap. Germline values: CDR1 MNHEY, CDR2 SVGAGI. The CDR3 DNA sequence: TGTGCCAGCAGTACCGCCGGCCGGCCAACCTACGGCTACACCTTC. Its protein is CASSTAGRPTYGYTF.

At least ten counts were recorded for this clonotype. V is TRBV24-1 and J is TRBJ1-5; D is unclear. V dropped 2 bases and J dropped 5 bases, with 18 bases sitting between them. Germline CDR1 reads KGHDR; CDR2 reads SFDVKD. CDR3 length equals 17 residues. CDR3 nucleotides: TGTGCCACCAGTGATTCAGGACGGAGGGCTATCGATCAGCCCCAGCATTTT. It specifies CATSDSGRRAIDQPQHF.

This clonotype was counted at least ten times. The CDR3 nucleotides read TGCGCCAGCAGCCAGTTTAGCGGGGGCAGCTCCTACAATGAGCAGTTCTTC. Protein sequence: CASSQFSGGSSYNEQFF. The chain recombines TRBV4-3 with TRBJ2-1; 9 nucleotides agree with TRBD2. In germline, CDR1 is LGHNA, CDR2 YSLEER. Trimming at V came to 3 bases and at J to 0 bases, leaving 6 bases not matched to a gene. This CDR3 is built from 17 residues.